What follows are 10 T cell receptor beta chains derived from one specimen sequenced in a study of blood T cell repertoires in COVID-19 (TCRdb year 2020). The library was prepared using the immunoSEQ multiplex PCR assay. Imported from immuneACCESS, the table was reduced by TCRdb to in-frame sequences with V and J called. These copies leave out some clones; in studies compared against another copy, an unresolved V gene accounts for under half, and the cause of the remainder is not known. The sample includes around 220,000 clones, with around 80% observed a single time. The top ten clonotypes cover about 20% of the sample. The specimen sequenced was peripheral blood. These receptors were taken from a man in his thirties or forties with active or convalescent COVID-19.

V and J are TRBV3-1 (or the pseudogene TRBV3-2) and TRBJ2-4; 11 bases fit TRBD2. The CDR3 is made up of 14 amino acids. Germline CDR1 and CDR2: LGHDT and YNNKEL (reference sequence). The trim removed 6 bases at V and 5 bases at J, leaving 3 bases unmatched. CDR3 nucleotides: TGTGCCAGCAGTTTGGGACTAGCGGAAAACATTCAGTACTTC. It yields the protein CASSLGLAENIQYF.

This sequence joins TRBV12-3 or TRBV12-4 and TRBJ2-3; D unresolved. The length of the CDR3 is 12 residues. Trimming pared 4 bases from V and 6 bases from J, leaving 8 bases between. The chain's CDR3 is CASSSPGDTQYF. For the CDR3, the DNA is TGTGCCAGCAGTTCCCCCGGGGATACGCAGTATTTT.

The chain combines TRBV28 with TRBJ1-6; D uncertain. This CDR3 is 15 amino acids long. The V end was cut by 7 bases, the J end by 7 bases, with 17 bases between. Germline CDR1 and CDR2: MDHEN and SYDVKM. The CDR3 region is CASTLGLGANSPLHF. In DNA form, the CDR3 reads TGTGCCAGCACCCTCGGGTTGGGTGCGAATTCACCCCTCCACTTT. The full variable domain, completed using reference TRBV28 and TRBJ1-6, is DVKVTQSSRYLVKRTGEKVFLECVQDMDHENMFWYRQDPGLGLRLIYFSYDVKMKEKGDIPEGYSVSREKKERFSLILESASTNQTSMYLCASTLGLGANSPLHFGNGTRLTVT.

The gene calls are TRBV3-1 (or the pseudogene TRBV3-2) and TRBJ2-5, with 11 positions matching TRBD1. Germline V gives CDR1 LGHDT, CDR2 YNNKEL (reference sequence). After removal of 2 bases from V and 2 bases from J, the junction contained 7 bases not matched to a gene. The CDR3 covers 17 residues. DNA of the CDR3: TGTGCCAGCAGCCAATCCGGGACAGGGGGGGGTCAAGAGACCCAGTACTTC. Translation: CASSQSGTGGGQETQYF.

CDR3 in amino acids: CASSSYRGPDAYEQYF. In DNA, the CDR3 is TGTGCCAGCAGTTCTTACAGGGGACCTGATGCCTACGAGCAGTACTTC. The V call is TRBV6-5, the J call TRBJ2-7; 7 positions agree with TRBD1. From germline, CDR1 is MNHEY and CDR2 SVGAGI. The CDR3 covers 16 residues. The V gene end was trimmed by 4 bases and the J gene end by 2 bases; junction bases not matched to a gene: 11.

The V and J genes are TRBV7-2 and TRBJ2-3, with TRBD2 matching 12 bases. Germline assignment: CDR1 SGHTA and CDR2 FQGNSA. CDR3 length: 17 amino acids. Losses at the gene ends were 1 base for V and 5 bases for J; bases not matched to a gene: 7. CDR3 sequence: CASSLVLAGGPKDTQYF. CDR3 nucleotide sequence: TGTGCCAGCAGCTTAGTCCTAGCGGGAGGGCCTAAAGATACGCAGTATTTT.

The chain has TRBV27 and TRBJ1-2; 7 bases fit TRBD1. The CDR3 has 16 amino acids. Germline lookup yields CDR1 MNHEY and CDR2 SMNVEV (reference sequence). J gave up 4 bases and V 1 base, and 9 bases lay outside the gene matches. The CDR3 loop is CASSLLTGRFPYGYTF. CDR3 DNA sequence: TGTGCCAGCAGTTTATTGACAGGGAGATTTCCCTATGGCTACACCTTC.

This chain uses TRBV7-2 with TRBJ2-7; tentatively, D is TRBD1 (6 bases). The V and J ends lost 4 bases and 0 bases respectively, with 13 bases between them. This CDR3 has 15 residues. Germline V gene sequence: CDR1 SGHTA, CDR2 FQGNSA. The CDR3 DNA follows: TGTGCCAGCAGCTCCCAGCAGGGGAGCTCCTACGAGCAGTACTTC. Protein sequence: CASSSQQGSSYEQYF.

The J gene is TRBJ1-1, the V gene TRBV4-1; D is uncertain. Germline V CDR1 and CDR2: MGHRA, YSYEKL. The CDR3 runs 14 residues. Trimming took 0 bases from V and 8 from J, leaving 13 bases between them. CDR3 protein: CASSQDPRSGEAFF. The CDR3 DNA reads as TGCGCCAGCAGCCAAGATCCGAGGTCCGGCGAAGCTTTCTTT.

This chain uses TRBV6-5 with TRBJ2-1; 10 nucleotides line up with TRBD2. CDR3 length: 15 residues. V lost 2 bases, J lost 7 bases, and 5 bases stayed unmatched. The germline gives CDR1 MNHEY, CDR2 SVGAGI. CDR3 loop: CASSYPGLASNEQFF. The CDR3 DNA reads TGTGCCAGCAGTTACCCGGGACTAGCGTCGAATGAGCAGTTCTTC.